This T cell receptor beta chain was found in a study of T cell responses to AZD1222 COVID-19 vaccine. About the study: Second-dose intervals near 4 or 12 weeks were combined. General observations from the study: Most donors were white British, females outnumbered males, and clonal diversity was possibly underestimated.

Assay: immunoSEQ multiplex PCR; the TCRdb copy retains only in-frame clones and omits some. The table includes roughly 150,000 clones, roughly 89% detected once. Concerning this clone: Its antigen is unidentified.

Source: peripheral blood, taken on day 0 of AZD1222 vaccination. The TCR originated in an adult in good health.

This chain's CDR3 is CASSPGTNYGYTF. DNA for the CDR3: TGTGCCAGCAGTCCCGGCACTAACTATGGCTACACCTTC. The chain links TRBV9 to TRBJ1-2; D gene ambiguous. V was clipped by 5 bases and J by 0 bases, with 8 bases between them. Germline CDR1 SGDLS, CDR2 YYNGEE. CDR3 length equals 13 residues. The variable domain in full, with the rest retrieved from reference TRBV9 and TRBJ1-2, is DSGVTQTPKHLITATGQRVTLRCSPRSGDLSVYWYQQSLDQGLQFLIQYYNGEERAKGNILERFSAQQFPDLHSELNLSSLELGDSALYFCASSPGTNYGYTFGSGTRLTVV.